The table lists the clone carrying this T cell receptor (beta chain) with a count of one. Sequencing used immunoSEQ multiplex PCR; TCRdb keeps in-frame clones, though not all of them. The table lists tens of thousands of clones, about 80% of them singletons. The data were taken from a study of blood T cell repertoires in COVID-19. About the research overall: Sources were T cells, B-cell-depleted T cells, or PBMCs; the material itself was cDNA or gDNA.

The CDR3 is 13 amino acids. Patients at the Seattle site were enrolled during active infection and followed longitudinally. This sequence was found in a man in his thirties or forties with COVID-19, enrolled during active disease. Sequenced material: peripheral blood. This chain connects TRBV21-1 to TRBJ2-1; TRBD2 is the table's D call, not checked against the DNA. TRBV21-1 is recorded as a pseudogene. In DNA form, the CDR3 reads TGTGCCAGCAACCGGGGGGCGTTCGATGAGCAGTTCTTC. It yields the protein CASNRGAFDEQFF.